This T cell receptor beta chain was recovered during a study of cytomegalovirus exposure and HLA in healthy donors (dated 2017 in TCRdb). Regarding the complete study: An earlier analysis of approximately 640 of the donors reported 250 to 300 Gb of sequence data and some 120 million unique TCR beta sequences from about 179 million T cells. To study patterns of TCR occurrence, a later analysis re-analyzed previously published TCR beta repertoires from hundreds of donors and added high-resolution HLA genotyping. On average, roughly 200,000 unique TCR beta nucleotide sequences were sequenced per donor among 398 genotyped donors of the cohort, with 15% to 20% of those sequences being non-productive. To decide whether each TCR beta V gene segment behaved as functional or pseudogenic, an earlier analysis of approximately 600 of the donors relied on high-throughput TCR beta sequencing. Both class I and class II loci were covered by HLA typing, at four-digit resolution. Typing coverage differed by locus: A, B, C, DRB1 and DQB1 were typed in roughly 620-630 donors, DQA1 in approximately 520, DPA1 in some 570, and DPB1 in 450 to 480. An early release that covered fewer than 750 HLA-typed donors contained around 300 gigabases of sequencing data and approximately 85 million unique TCR sequences. The later analysis used no new phenotypic data to find candidate immune exposures, relying instead on TCR beta sequences and their occurrence across donors. Donor age, sex, ethnicity and CMV serostatus were collected together with the repertoire data. Four to six DR-DQ haplotypes were handled as single units for association and clustering, since linkage in the cohort was strong. All discovery cohort repertoires had been generated on a single sequencing platform. A separate validation cohort of over a hundred different subjects was used in addition to the approximately 700-subject first cohort. To predict cytomegalovirus infection status, the study brought together high-throughput TCR immunosequencing, statistical association of individual TCRs with disease status, and machine learning. In a later genetic analysis, genome-wide SNP genotypes for about 55% of the roughly 700 donors were used, and that subset was treated as a discovery cohort. The study was designed to test whether signatures of past pathogen exposure could be identified by cataloging public T cell receptors. The study profiled the T cell repertoires of hundreds of subjects by immunosequencing and related them to cytomegalovirus serostatus. Of the approximately 400 genotyped donors, about 80% fell in the genetic ancestry cluster associated with self-reported Caucasian donors. Results and caveats for the whole study, not just this receptor: According to a later genetic analysis, donors in an Asian-associated ancestry cluster had fewer N-insertions in productive TCRs than the approximately 690-donor mean. This cohort had only TCR beta chains sequenced, and the lack of alpha or paired-chain data limited which features could be detected. Sequencing depth was assumed to be roughly uniform across donors in the presence/absence analyses, though that assumption may not hold. A further reported finding was that TCR beta sequences accurately predicted the HLA-A and HLA-B alleles for most subjects in the first cohort. In a later genetic analysis, a missense DCLRE1C variant was associated with V-gene and J-gene trimming of TCR beta chains, and the association was replicated in an independent cohort. In a later analysis, TCR association rates were found to vary across HLA loci, with the most associated TCRs seen for DRB1 alleles and the fewest for HLA-C alleles. In both the original and validation cohorts, the classifier was reported to diagnose cytomegalovirus status with high specificity and sensitivity. The study listed 170 or so TCR beta chains as associated with cytomegalovirus. In a later analysis, HLA-associated TCR beta chains showed more clonal expansion and lower generation probabilities than non-associated chains that were equally common. A later analysis reported that several top co-occurrence clusters appeared linked to parvovirus B19, influenza, CMV and Epstein-Barr virus. The authors suggested that the approach could potentially be generalized to other disease states and immunological phenotypes. Because HLA typing was unavailable for some donors at each locus, only the typed subset was used in association tests. Broadly in line with IMGT annotations, most TCR beta V segments showed up in productive rearrangements about 87% or about 30% of the time in an earlier analysis of 450 to 750 of the donors. Strong co-occurrence of HLA alleles, especially DR and DQ, made assigning TCR associations to individual alleles difficult. Across donors, most TCR sequences were observed very rarely, whereas some public TCRs were present in many individuals. A group of highly shared sequence variants was considered likely to be a technical artifact of the sequencing pipeline. Some IMGT-functional V segments, including TRBV6-2 and TRBV6-3, could not be distinguished by the 87-base-pair reads and were therefore excluded. In a later analysis, about 16,000 TCR beta sequences were associated with specific HLA alleles at a false discovery rate of 0.05. A few of the identified cytomegalovirus-associated TCR beta chains were confirmed in vitro to be specific for cytomegalovirus antigens. Correlated functional status among segregating V segments might be attributable to linkage disequilibrium, but an unknown experimental factor could not be ruled out. CMV serostatus was the only immune exposure information available for the cohort. Most CMV-associated TCR beta chains appeared to be HLA-restricted in a later analysis, and the HLA associations seemed to be driven largely by CMV exposure. Because counts were too low, some 17 rarely observed V segments, including chromosome 9 orphons, were left out of the earlier analysis of 500 to 650 of the donors.

The CDR3 covers 13 residues, taking in both the cysteine and the phenylalanine. Only CDR3 DNA remains: 39 bases, in frame from the first base. For CDR1 and CDR2, the germline V gene (reference sequence) lists LNHDA and SQIVND. Trimming removed 3 bases from V and 6 bases from J, leaving 9 bases between the germline ends. The method behind the library was the immunoSEQ multiplex PCR assay. For the multiplex PCR, a mixture combining 60 forward primers for TCR Vbeta segments and 13 reverse primers for TCR Jbeta segments was used. The CDR3 region of rearranged TCR beta genes was amplified from genomic DNA with a multiplex PCR assay. Amplified TCR beta libraries were sequenced as 87-base-pair reads on the Illumina HiSeq System. The original methods were these. Across the 500 to 750 repertoires, a later analysis counted 80 million or so unique TCR beta chains, some 11 million of which were shared by at least two donors. Raw reads were error-corrected and collapsed into unique sequences by a nearest-neighbor algorithm in which closely related sequences were merged to remove PCR and sequencing errors. CDR3 sequences were aligned to IMGT reference sequences to assign V, D and J gene segments. For a sequence to be retained, a match of at least six nucleotides was required to both a V gene segment and a J gene segment. A rearrangement counted as productive if the CDR3 had no stop codons and remained in frame with V and J, and every other rearrangement counted as non-productive. CDR3 was defined by IMGT convention, running from the second conserved V-encoded cysteine to the conserved J-encoded phenylalanine. The earlier analysis of some 550 of the donors excluded any sequence lacking an unambiguous match to a single V gene segment. An earlier analysis of several hundred of the donors called V segments functional above 56.7% productive rearrangements and segregating when the between-donor standard deviation exceeded 5%. A statistical classification framework was built to diagnose cytomegalovirus status from the catalog of TCR beta chain sequences. In a later analysis, V and J genes were assigned by comparing TCR nucleotide sequences against IMGT/GENE-DB human TR gene sequences. The TCRdist pipeline was used in a later analysis to assign CDR3 sequences and most-parsimonious VDJ recombination scenarios. In a later analysis, each TCR beta chain was defined by its CDR3 amino acid sequence together with its V-gene family, and reads without a unique V-gene family were excluded. A later analysis removed 592 highly shared, low-generation-probability nucleotide sequences to deal with suspected cross-contamination and a sequencing artifact. A later analysis calculated a clonal expansion index for each public chain from normalized within-repertoire ranks of inferred template counts. Generation probabilities in a later analysis came from a VDJ recombination model fitted to out-of-frame rearrangements, and those results were checked against IGoR. In a later analysis, hypergeometric tests were used to score TCR-TCR, TCR-HLA and TCR-CMV co-occurrence, with a repertoire-size bias correction applied to TCR pairs. False discovery rates were estimated in a later analysis by permuting HLA or CMV assignments 20 times. In a later analysis, co-occurring TCRs were grouped using DBSCAN, with TCRdist sequence similarity added in when clustering inside HLA-allele-positive subsets. For co-occurrence clustering, repertoires with fewer than 30,000 or more than 120,000 public chains were excluded, along with a handful of repertoires with anomalous nucleotide sharing. Held by TCRdb, this immuneACCESS table contains in-frame sequences only and omits some clones. Under half of the omission traces to an unresolved V gene where checked; the cause of the rest is unknown. That table is the source of V, J and clone size, and D and trimming were worked out from the DNA. The sample table contains around 120,000 clones; only one count was recorded for 75% to 85% of them. The ten biggest clones cover over 0.95% of the sample.

Concerning this clone: The specificity of this receptor is unknown. Base qualities were left out, and no much larger clone turns up one base away.

The cohort was made up of 666 healthy bone marrow donors. At the time of sampling, every cohort member was nominally healthy, though immune exposures that went unrecorded were likely present. The donor was CMV seronegative and was included in the group of under 450 seronegative cohort members. Each donor provided a peripheral blood sample, and peripheral blood mononuclear cells were used for TCR beta sequencing. Genomic DNA was extracted from the blood cell samples with the Qiagen DNeasy Blood Extraction Kit. This receptor was taken from a girl aged 2 to 9 in good health and CMV-seronegative. The chain employs TRBV19 and TRBJ2-1; the D gene identity is not certain. The sequenced sample consisted of PBMCs. The bases read TGTGCCAGTAGTATCTCTTGGAGCAATGAGCAGTTCTTC. Protein translation: CASSISWSNEQFF.